These T cell receptor beta chains were read from a single sample in a study of cytomegalovirus exposure and HLA in healthy donors. TCRdb's copy holds only in-frame clones and misses some; the assay was immunoSEQ multiplex PCR. In the table there are around 300,000 clones, around 65% of which are singletons. Sequences were obtained from PBMCs. The source of these receptors is a female donor in good health and CMV-seronegative. CDR3s include the opening cysteine and the closing phenylalanine or tryptophan. D genes are given only for firm matches. Clone size, where shown, is once, few, many, or a class for clones that have expanded.

cdr3_length	v_call	d_call	j_call	clone_size	cdr3_aa	cdr3_nt
13	TRBV7-3	NA	TRBJ2-5	NA	CASSLGSQETQYF	TGTGCCAGCAGCTTAGGGAGTCAAGAGACCCAGTACTTC
15	TRBV9	TRBD2	TRBJ2-7	NA	CASSVEGLGTYEQYF	TGTGCCAGCAGCGTAGAGGGACTAGGGACCTACGAGCAGTACTTC
16	TRBV28	NA	TRBJ1-2	NA	CASSLGPYRDTYGYTF	TGTGCCAGCAGTTTAGGCCCCTACCGGGACACTTATGGCTACACCTTC
14	TRBV5-4	NA	TRBJ2-7	NA	CASSLSQDSYEQYF	TGTGCCAGCAGCTTGAGTCAGGACTCCTACGAGCAGTACTTC
13	TRBV6-1	NA	TRBJ1-5	NA	CASHDTYNQPQHF	TGTGCCTCCCATGACACTTACAATCAGCCCCAGCATTTT
16	TRBV6-7	NA	TRBJ2-1	NA	CATRKPRSESYNEQFF	TGTGCCACTCGAAAGCCTCGTAGCGAATCCTACAATGAGCAGTTCTTC
14	TRBV2	NA	TRBJ2-7	few	CASTLEAGSYEQYF	TGTGCCAGCACTCTTGAGGCGGGATCCTACGAGCAGTACTTC
14	TRBV28	NA	TRBJ2-7	once	CASSFVPGRYEQYF	TGTGCCAGCAGTTTCGTCCCAGGTCGCTACGAGCAGTACTTC
17	TRBV6-4	NA	TRBJ2-6	NA	CASSEQLISSGANVLTF	TGTGCCAGCAGTGAACAGCTCATCAGCTCTGGGGCCAACGTCCTGACTTTC
14	TRBV28	TRBD1	TRBJ2-7	NA	CASIRAGTGGTPYF	TGTGCCAGCATTCGGGCCGGGACAGGGGGTACCCCGTACTTC
12	TRBV29-1	TRBD2	TRBJ2-7	few	CRHREGPYEQYF	TGCAGACACCGGGAGGGCCCCTACGAGCAGTACTTC
17	TRBV11-2	TRBD1	TRBJ2-2	NA	CASNPRLQGASTGELFF	TGTGCCAGCAACCCCAGGTTACAGGGGGCAAGCACCGGGGAGCTGTTTTTT
14	TRBV5-1	NA	TRBJ1-1	NA	CASSLWDLNTEAFF	TGCGCCAGCAGCTTGTGGGACTTGAACACTGAAGCTTTCTTT
14	TRBV28	NA	TRBJ2-7	few	CASSLRDTFYEQYF	TGTGCCAGCAGCTTGAGGGACACCTTTTACGAGCAGTACTTC
19	TRBV18	TRBD2	TRBJ2-2	NA	CASSSRLAGERSVVGELFF	TGTGCCAGCTCATCTCGACTAGCGGGAGAGAGATCGGTTGTCGGGGAGCTGTTTTTT
12	TRBV10-2	NA	TRBJ2-1	NA	CASGGSYNEQFF	TGCGCCAGCGGAGGCTCCTACAATGAGCAGTTCTTC
14	TRBV28	NA	TRBJ1-1	NA	CASSLARFNTEAFF	TGTGCCAGCAGTTTGGCAAGATTCAACACTGAAGCTTTCTTT
13	TRBV5-6	NA	TRBJ1-2	NA	CASSFQGNYGYTF	TGTGCCAGCAGCTTTCAGGGGAACTATGGCTACACCTTC
15	TRBV5-4	TRBD2	TRBJ2-5	NA	CASSHSSGKATRQYF	TGTGCCAGCAGCCATTCTAGCGGGAAAGCTACGAGGCAGTACTTC
16	TRBV6-1	TRBD2	TRBJ2-3	few	CASSVGASGGTDTQYF	TGTGCCAGCAGTGTAGGGGCTAGCGGAGGCACAGATACGCAGTATTTT
17	TRBV2	TRBD2	TRBJ2-3	NA	CASSPSPRLAGTDTQYF	TGTGCCAGCAGTCCCTCCCCCCGACTAGCGGGCACAGATACGCAGTATTTT
14	TRBV11-2	NA	TRBJ2-7	few	CASSPAASSYEQYF	TGTGCCAGCAGCCCAGCGGCAAGCTCCTACGAGCAGTACTTC
13	TRBV2	TRBD1	TRBJ1-2	NA	CASRAGGIYGYTF	TGTGCCAGCAGGGCAGGGGGCATCTATGGCTACACCTTC
15	TRBV9	NA	TRBJ1-2	NA	CASSVVPEGNYGYTF	TGTGCCAGCAGCGTAGTCCCGGAGGGTAACTATGGCTACACCTTC
16	TRBV5-1	TRBD2	TRBJ2-3	few	CASSLVTSGFTDTQYF	TGCGCCAGCAGCTTGGTGACTAGCGGATTCACAGATACGCAGTATTTT
14	TRBV19	NA	TRBJ2-5	once	CASSILPGDETQYF	TGTGCCAGTAGTATATTACCGGGAGATGAGACCCAGTACTTC
16	TRBV11-3	TRBD2	TRBJ2-2	NA	CASSFRAFGGTGELFF	TGTGCCAGCAGCTTCCGGGCTTTCGGGGGGACCGGGGAGCTGTTTTTT
14	TRBV19	NA	TRBJ1-3	NA	CASSRGTDEGTIYF	TGTGCCAGTAGCCGCGGGACTGACGAGGGGACCATATATTTT
18	TRBV27	TRBD1	TRBJ2-1	NA	CASGRDRGRAGDGNEQFF	TGTGCCAGCGGCCGGGACAGGGGGCGGGCGGGAGATGGCAATGAGCAGTTCTTC
13	TRBV7-6	NA	TRBJ2-7	NA	CASSFSVSYEQYF	TGTGCCAGCAGCTTTTCGGTATCCTACGAGCAGTACTTC
15	TRBV19	NA	TRBJ2-7	NA	CASRPTVGGSYEQYF	TGTGCCAGTAGGCCGACGGTTGGGGGCTCCTACGAGCAGTACTTC
13	TRBV7-6	NA	TRBJ2-2	NA	CASSWLETGELFF	TGTGCCAGCAGCTGGCTAGAAACCGGGGAGCTGTTTTTT
16	TRBV27	NA	TRBJ1-1	few	CASSNHSVGRFTEAFF	TGTGCCAGCAGTAACCATTCCGTGGGGAGGTTCACTGAAGCTTTCTTT
16	TRBV18	TRBD2	TRBJ2-5	NA	CASSFATLAGAETQYF	TGTGCCAGCTCCTTTGCCACACTAGCGGGAGCAGAGACCCAGTACTTC
11	TRBV5-4	NA	TRBJ2-7	NA	CASSLNNEQYF	TGTGCCAGCAGCTTGAACAACGAGCAGTACTTC
15	TRBV10-1	TRBD1	TRBJ1-1	NA	CASSEEGQENTEAFF	TGCGCCAGCAGTGAGGAGGGACAGGAGAACACTGAAGCTTTCTTT
14	TRBV5-4	TRBD2	TRBJ2-5	NA	CASSSGTSQETQYF	TGTGCCAGCAGCTCAGGGACTAGTCAAGAGACCCAGTACTTC
15	TRBV14	TRBD2	TRBJ2-3	few	CASSPTLAGTDTQYF	TGTGCCAGCAGCCCTACTCTAGCGGGCACAGATACGCAGTATTTT
14	TRBV28	NA	TRBJ1-2	NA	CASSSGGDKYGYTF	TGTGCCAGCAGTTCGGGAGGGGACAAGTATGGCTACACCTTC
14	TRBV6-5	NA	TRBJ1-1	once	CASASGDSYTEAFF	TGTGCCAGCGCCTCAGGGGATTCTTACACTGAAGCTTTCTTT
15	TRBV7-6	NA	TRBJ2-7	NA	CASSLDGRGGYQQYF	TGTGCCAGCAGCTTAGATGGGCGCGGAGGCTACCAGCAGTACTTC
16	TRBV4-1	TRBD2	TRBJ2-7	NA	CASSQETSGGYYEQYF	TGCGCCAGCAGCCAAGAAACTAGCGGGGGATACTACGAGCAGTACTTC
17	TRBV10-3	NA	TRBJ1-3	NA	CAISERGQNMVGNTIYF	TGTGCCATCAGTGAGAGGGGTCAGAACATGGTTGGAAACACCATATATTTT
14	TRBV6-1	TRBD1	TRBJ2-7	NA	CASSDRTGTYEQYF	TGTGCCAGCAGTGACAGGACAGGGACGTACGAGCAGTACTTC
14	TRBV6-1	TRBD2	TRBJ2-3	NA	CASSEGIAGDTQYF	TGTGCCAGCAGTGAAGGGATAGCGGGAGATACGCAGTATTTT
14	TRBV19	NA	TRBJ2-2	NA	CASIRDTNTGELFF	TGTGCCAGTATCCGGGACACTAACACCGGGGAGCTGTTTTTT
13	TRBV18	TRBD1	TRBJ1-1	once	CASSLDRDTEAFF	TGTGCCAGCTCACTGGACAGGGACACTGAAGCTTTCTTT
13	TRBV11-3	NA	TRBJ2-1	NA	CASSLQQGSEQFF	TGTGCCAGCAGCTTACAACAGGGAAGTGAGCAGTTCTTC
16	TRBV27	NA	TRBJ1-1	NA	CASNNLGARAGTEAFF	TGTGCCAGCAACAACCTAGGGGCCAGGGCCGGCACTGAAGCTTTCTTT
15	TRBV5-1	TRBD2	TRBJ2-5	NA	CASSLGAGGGETQYF	TGCGCCAGCAGCTTGGGAGCGGGAGGAGGCGAGACCCAGTACTTC
13	TRBV13	NA	TRBJ1-5	NA	CASSFGENQPQHF	TGTGCCAGCAGCTTCGGGGAAAATCAGCCCCAGCATTTT